This TCR beta chain was sequenced for a study of OX40 agonist ivuxolimab in advanced cancers. As for the study in general: Ivuxolimab was delivered to patients intravenously every 2 weeks at doses spanning 0.01 to 10 mg/kg.

Clones were sequenced by immunoSEQ multiplex PCR, and TCRdb holds only the in-frame ones, with some missing. The sample records 45,000 or so clones, roughly 90% being singletons. Regarding the study as a whole: Some nonresponders also had low normalized T-cell clonal expansion.

Comment on this clone: Its antigen remains unknown.

Trimming at V came to 3 bases and at J to 3 bases, leaving 4 bases not matched to a gene. CDR1 is SGHAT, CDR2 FQDESV, per germline (reference sequence). The CDR3 contains 15 residues. Autoimmune disease history or systemic immunosuppression disqualified patients. The sequence derives from an adult with an advanced solid tumor such as melanoma, head and neck, liver or kidney cancer. This specimen was CD4+ or CD8+ T cells sorted from blood, taken in a trial of the OX40 agonist ivuxolimab. The V call is TRBV11-1, the J call TRBJ2-5; 10 bases agree with TRBD2. The CDR3 protein is CASSLPGLAEETQYF. The CDR3 coding sequence is TGTGCCAGCAGCTTGCCCGGACTAGCGGAAGAGACCCAGTACTTC.